This T cell receptor (beta chain) originates from a study of OX40 agonist ivuxolimab in advanced cancers. Points from the study as a whole: Clonal expansion was seen in CD4+ and CD8+ blood T cells by week 6 at 0.1 to 3.0 mg/kg.

As for this clone: Its target is not known.

In germline, CDR1 is LNHDA, CDR2 SQIVND (reference sequence). There are 13 residues in the CDR3. The ends were cut back, 2 bases at V and 6 bases at J, with 8 bases in the middle. Generated by immunoSEQ multiplex PCR, the TCRdb table keeps only in-frame clones and is missing some. This table has approximately 44,000 clones, roughly 86% appearing once. The rearrangement links TRBV19 to TRBJ2-1, with no clear D. The sequencing here drew on CD4+ or CD8+ T cells sorted from blood, taken in a trial of the OX40 agonist ivuxolimab. This clonotype was sampled from an adult with an advanced solid tumor such as melanoma, head and neck, liver or kidney cancer. The CDR3 loop is CASSIRLFNEQFF. CDR3 sequence (DNA): TGTGCCAGTAGTATACGACTTTTCAATGAGCAGTTCTTC.